This record covers a single T cell receptor beta chain. Its antigen is unknown. The data were taken from a study of cytomegalovirus exposure and HLA in healthy donors. The PCR made use of 60 Vbeta and 13 Jbeta primers. Generated by immunoSEQ multiplex PCR, the TCRdb table keeps only in-frame clones and is missing some. This sample yields 300,000 or so clones, of which 84% are seen a single time; 2% belongs to the top ten. This CDR3 comprises 15 residues. Trimming removed 6 bases at V and 2 bases at J, with 20 bases between. Germline assignment: CDR1 SQVTM and CDR2 ANQGSEA. Study results and limitations: Sequencing depth across donors, presence/absence analyses assumed, was roughly uniform. In a later analysis, parvovirus B19, influenza, CMV and Epstein-Barr virus appeared linked to several top co-occurrence clusters. In a later analysis, HLA-associated TCR beta chains were more clonally expanded than equally common others.

The rearrangement uses TRBV29-1 and TRBJ2-7; the D gene is possibly TRBD1 (6 bases). This TCR derives from a woman aged 40-49 years in good health and CMV-seropositive. Material: PBMCs. The CDR3: CSVRSWDTSTYEQYF. CDR3 DNA: TGCAGCGTGCGAAGCTGGGACACCTCCACCTACGAGCAGTACTTC.